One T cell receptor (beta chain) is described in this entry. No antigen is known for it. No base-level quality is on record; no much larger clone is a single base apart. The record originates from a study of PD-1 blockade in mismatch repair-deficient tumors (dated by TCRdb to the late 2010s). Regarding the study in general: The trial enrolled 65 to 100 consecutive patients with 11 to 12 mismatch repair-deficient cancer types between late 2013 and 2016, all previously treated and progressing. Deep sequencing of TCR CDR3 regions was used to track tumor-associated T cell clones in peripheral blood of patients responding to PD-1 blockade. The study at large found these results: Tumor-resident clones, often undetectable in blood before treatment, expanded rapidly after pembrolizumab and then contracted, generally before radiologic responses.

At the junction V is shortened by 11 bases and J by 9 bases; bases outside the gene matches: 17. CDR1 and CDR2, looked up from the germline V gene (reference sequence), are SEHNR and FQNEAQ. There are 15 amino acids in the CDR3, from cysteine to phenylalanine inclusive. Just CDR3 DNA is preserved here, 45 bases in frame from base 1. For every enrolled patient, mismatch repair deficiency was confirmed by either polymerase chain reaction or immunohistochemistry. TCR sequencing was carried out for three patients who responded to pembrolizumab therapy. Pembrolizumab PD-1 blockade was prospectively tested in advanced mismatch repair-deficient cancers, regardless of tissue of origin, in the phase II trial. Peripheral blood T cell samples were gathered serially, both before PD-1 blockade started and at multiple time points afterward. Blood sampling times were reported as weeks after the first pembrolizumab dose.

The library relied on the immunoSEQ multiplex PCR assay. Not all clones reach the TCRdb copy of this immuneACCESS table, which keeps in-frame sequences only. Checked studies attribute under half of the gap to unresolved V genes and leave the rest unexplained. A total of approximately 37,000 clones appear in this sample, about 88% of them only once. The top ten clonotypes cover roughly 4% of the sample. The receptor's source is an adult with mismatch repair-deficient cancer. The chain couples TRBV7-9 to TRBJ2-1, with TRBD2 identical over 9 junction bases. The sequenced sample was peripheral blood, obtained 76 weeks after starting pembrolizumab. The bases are TGTGCCTCCGAACGGGGTAGCGGGAGTTCTATTGAGCAGTTCTTC. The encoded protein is CASERGSGSSIEQFF.